This passage covers 27 T cell receptor beta chains from one sample sequenced in a study of blood T cell repertoires in COVID-19. The assay was immunoSEQ multiplex PCR, and TCRdb's table has in-frame clones only and misses some. The sample records tens of thousands of clones, around 90% being singletons. The sample taken for sequencing was peripheral blood. These receptor sequences come from a man in his fifties or sixties with acute or convalescent COVID-19.

The chain carries TRBV13 and TRBJ1-1; D remains unclear. CDR1 is PRHDT, CDR2 FYEKMQ, per germline (reference sequence). V lost 5 bases and J lost 4, with 17 bases in between. CDR3 length equals 15 residues. The DNA of the CDR3 is TGTGCCAGCAGCCCCACGCCGGGTCCGTCCACTGAAGCTTTCTTT. It yields the protein CASSPTPGPSTEAFF.

J is TRBJ2-5 and V is TRBV19, with TRBD1 matching over 8 bases. The V gene end was trimmed by 5 bases and the J gene end by 5 bases; junction bases not matched to a gene: 13. Germline V gene data show CDR1 as LNHDA and CDR2 as SQIVND (reference sequence). The CDR3 covers 16 residues. CDR3 protein: CASSPFLQGAWETQYF. CDR3 coding DNA: TGTGCCAGTAGTCCGTTCCTTCAGGGGGCATGGGAGACCCAGTACTTC.

This clone was picked up one time. This chain links TRBV2 with TRBJ1-5; perhaps TRBD1 as D (5 bases). Germline CDR1 SNHLY, CDR2 FYNNEI. CDR3 length: 14 residues. Trimming stripped 7 bases from V and 7 bases from J, with 17 bases between. The DNA of the CDR3 is TGTGCCAGCACCCTGAATCGGGGGGGACAGCCCCAGCATTTT. Its protein product is CASTLNRGGQPQHF. The variable domain in full, completed from reference TRBV2 and TRBJ1-5, reads EPEVTQTPSHQVTQMGQEVILRCVPISNHLYFYWYRQILGQKVEFLVSFYNNEISEKSEIFDDQFSVERPDGSNFTLKIRSTKLEDSAMYFCASTLNRGGQPQHFGDGTRLSIL.

The V call is TRBV2, the J call TRBJ1-1, with unresolved D. V gave up 0 bases and J gave up 5 bases, with 7 bases separating them. From germline, CDR1 is SNHLY and CDR2 FYNNEI. The CDR3 runs to 13 residues. CDR3 DNA sequence: TGTGCCAGCAGTGAAGCAAGAGGGACTGAAGCTTTCTTT. Translating gives CASSEARGTEAFF.

This clone has just a few counts. The V and J genes are TRBV2 and TRBJ1-1, with a possible D match to TRBD1 (6 bases). In germline, CDR1 is SNHLY, CDR2 FYNNEI. Trimming took 8 bases from V and 0 from J, leaving 16 bases between them. The length of the CDR3 is 15 residues. The CDR3 DNA reads TGTGCCAGCGCTCGAGGGAGACAGGTGAACACTGAAGCTTTCTTT. It is translated as CASARGRQVNTEAFF.

The chain carries TRBV19 and TRBJ2-7, with D perhaps matching TRBD1 (6 bases). CDR1 LNHDA and CDR2 SQIVND come from the germline V gene (reference sequence). Deletions cut 3 bases from V and 6 bases from J, with 15 bases between. The CDR3 is 14 amino acids. The CDR3 DNA is TGTGCCAGTAGTATGCGGACAGTCCCCCCCGAGCAGTACTTC. Its translation is CASSMRTVPPEQYF.

This clone was picked up one time. The genes are TRBV25-1 and TRBJ1-5; 9 bases align to TRBD1. There are 15 residues in the CDR3. After removal of 4 bases from V and 7 bases from J, the junction contained 8 bases not matched to a gene. The germline gives CDR1 MGHDK, CDR2 SYGVNS. The CDR3 coding sequence is TGTGCCAGCAGTGCCCCGGGACAGGGACGACAGCCCCAGCATTTT. Translated, it gives CASSAPGQGRQPQHF.

This clone was seen a handful of times. The rearrangement joins TRBV2 to TRBJ2-5; weak D call: TRBD2 (6 bases). Trimming left V 2 bases short and J 3 bases short, with 13 bases between. The CDR3 runs to 15 residues. From germline, CDR1 is SNHLY and CDR2 FYNNEI. The chain's CDR3 is CASSERDSREETQYF. The CDR3 DNA reads TGTGCCAGCAGTGAAAGGGACTCACGCGAAGAGACCCAGTACTTC.

As regards this clone: One end of the junction is discordant with germline, which a read error may explain. The chain joins TRBV6-1 to TRBJ2-4; no definite D call. The V gene's germline CDR1 is MNHNS and CDR2 SASEGT. The CDR3 totals 10 residues. As DNA, the CDR3 is TGTGCCAGCAGTGAAGCTTCCACGGTCTTC. Translated, it gives CASSEASTVF.

The chain employs TRBV19 and TRBJ1-1; 11 nucleotides align to TRBD1. Looked up from germline, CDR1 is LNHDA and CDR2 is SQIVND (reference sequence). This CDR3 is 14 amino acids long. Trimming took 3 bases from V and 4 from J; bases not matched to a gene: 1. CDR3 DNA sequence: TGTGCCAGTAGTATGGGGACAGGGGGCACTGAAGCTTTCTTT. Translating gives CASSMGTGGTEAFF.

V usage is TRBV7-3 and J usage is TRBJ1-6; D is possibly TRBD1 (6 bases). The germline V gene has CDR1 SGHTA and CDR2 FQGTGA. The V and J ends lost 4 bases and 7 bases respectively, with 11 bases between them. The CDR3 sequence is 14 residues long. In DNA, the CDR3 is TGTGCCAGCAGCTCCGGACAGTGGAATTCACCCCTCCACTTT. As protein: CASSSGQWNSPLHF.

The CDR3 reads CASRLRGPTEAFF. The CDR3 DNA is TGTGCCAGTAGACTCAGGGGGCCCACTGAAGCTTTCTTT. This chain uses TRBV19 with TRBJ1-1; 8 bases are shared with TRBD1. The V segment lost 6 bases and the J segment 4 bases; nucleotides outside the gene matches: 4. There are 13 residues in the CDR3. Germline CDR1 LNHDA, CDR2 SQIVND (reference sequence).

The chain employs TRBV5-1 and TRBJ1-3; TRBD1 aligns across 7 bases. CDR3 length equals 15 residues. The J segment lost 4 bases and the V segment lost 4 bases, leaving 8 bases of the junction unmatched. CDR1 is SGHRS and CDR2 is YFSETQ in the germline V gene. For the CDR3, the DNA is TGCGCCAGCAGCGTCGAGGGGGCTGCAGGAAACACCATATATTTT. It yields the protein CASSVEGAAGNTIYF.

V gene TRBV6-5 combines with J gene TRBJ1-6; D possibly corresponds to TRBD1 (5 bases). CDR3 length equals 14 residues. The germline CDR1 and CDR2 sequences are MNHEY and SVGAGI. Trimming stripped 6 bases from V and 5 bases from J, with 11 bases between. Here the CDR3 reads CASSLGVDNSPLHF. CDR3 in DNA: TGTGCCAGCAGCCTAGGGGTGGATAATTCACCCCTCCACTTT.

This chain connects TRBV27 to TRBJ1-2; 10 bases are shared with TRBD1. Germline values: CDR1 MNHEY, CDR2 SMNVEV (reference sequence). CDR3 size: 15 residues. V lost 3 bases, J lost 5 bases, and 6 bases stayed unmatched. For the CDR3, the DNA is TGTGCCAGCAGTTTCCGGGACAGGGGCATTTATGGCTACACCTTC. Its protein product is CASSFRDRGIYGYTF.

V gene TRBV6-5 combines with J gene TRBJ2-7; the D gene is possibly TRBD1 (6 bases). Germline CDR1 reads MNHEY; CDR2 reads SVGAGI. There are 14 residues in the CDR3. Trimming shortened V by 6 bases and J by 3 bases, and 15 bases separated the two germline ends. The CDR3 sequence is CASRKQGRNYEQYF. DNA for the CDR3: TGTGCCAGCAGGAAACAGGGTAGGAACTACGAGCAGTACTTC.

In its sample, this clone was seen once. This chain uses TRBV29-1 with TRBJ1-1, with a tentative D call TRBD1 (6 bases). Germline CDR1 is SQVTM and CDR2 is ANQGSEA. CDR3 length: 15 residues. Trimming stripped 2 bases from V and 2 bases from J, with 15 bases between. The CDR3 is CSVETGQFVNTEAFF. The DNA for the CDR3 is TGCAGCGTTGAAACAGGGCAGTTCGTAAACACTGAAGCTTTCTTT. Complete variable domain (other parts from reference TRBV29-1 and TRBJ1-1): SAVISQKPSRDICQRGTSLTIQCQVDSQVTMMFWYRQQPGQSLTLIATANQGSEATYESGFVIDKFPISRPNLTFSTLTVSNMSPEDSSIYLCSVETGQFVNTEAFFGQGTRLTVV.

The rearrangement uses TRBV27 and TRBJ2-7; D possibly corresponds to TRBD1 (5 bases). Germline V CDR1 and CDR2: MNHEY, SMNVEV (reference sequence). Between the trimmed V and J ends, which lost 2 bases and 2 bases, there was a span of 16 bases. The CDR3 has 16 amino acids. The CDR3 loop is CASSLRSAGRTYEQYF. The CDR3 DNA follows: TGTGCCAGCAGTTTAAGGTCGGCAGGGCGAACCTACGAGCAGTACTTC.

J is TRBJ2-6 and V is TRBV30, with D maybe TRBD1 (6 bases). Trimming shortened V by 5 bases and J by 1 base, and 6 bases separated the two germline ends. Looked up from germline, CDR1 is GTSNPN and CDR2 is SVGIG (reference sequence). This CDR3 has 13 amino acids. CDR3 loop: CAWDRSGANVLTF. The CDR3 coding sequence is TGTGCCTGGGACAGGTCTGGGGCCAACGTCCTGACTTTC.

This rearrangement joins TRBV12-5 to TRBJ2-7; 8 nucleotides align to TRBD2. The CDR3 contains 18 residues. The germline CDR1 and CDR2 sequences are LGHNT and FRNRAP. V trimming: 6 bases; J trimming: 2 bases; junction bases outside the gene matches: 18. CDR3 residues: CASGTSPPGRETPYEQYF. The CDR3 coding sequence is TGTGCTAGTGGGACCTCCCCACCCGGGAGGGAGACGCCCTACGAGCAGTACTTC.

This clone was seen just once. V gene TRBV15 combines with J gene TRBJ1-4; TRBD1 agrees at 8 bases. The trim removed 4 bases at V and 7 bases at J, leaving 5 bases unmatched. CDR3 size: 14 residues. Germline V CDR1 and CDR2: LNHNV, YYDKDF (reference sequence). CDR3 sequence reads: CATSTDRASEKLFF. DNA of the CDR3: TGTGCCACCAGCACGGACAGGGCAAGTGAAAAACTGTTTTTT.

The CDR3 DNA reads as TGCAGCGTTGACATCGGAAACACCATATATTTT. Translation gives CSVDIGNTIYF. This chain links TRBV29-1 with TRBJ1-3; no clear D. The length of the CDR3 is 11 residues. Germline lookup yields CDR1 SQVTM and CDR2 ANQGSEA. The V gene lost 3 bases and the J gene lost 4 bases, with 4 bases spanning the gap.

The genes are TRBV18 and TRBJ1-6, with 9 bases matching TRBD1. The germline CDR1 and CDR2 sequences are KGHSH and LQKENI. This CDR3 has 19 residues. Trimming took 3 bases from V and 0 from J; bases not matched to a gene: 9. The CDR3 reads CASSPRFGTGSSYNSPLHF. The DNA of the CDR3 is TGTGCCAGCTCACCCAGATTCGGGACAGGGAGCTCCTATAATTCACCCCTCCACTTT.

The chain carries TRBV10-2 and TRBJ1-2; the D is unclear. The CDR3 runs to 16 residues. Per germline, CDR1 WSHSY and CDR2 SAAADI. Deletions cut 3 bases from V and 5 bases from J, with 19 bases between. The CDR3 protein is CASSDGWGGVEYGYTF. The DNA for the CDR3 is TGCGCCAGCAGTGATGGGTGGGGAGGAGTGGAATATGGCTACACCTTC.

The CDR3 region has the DNA TGTGCCAGCCCTTGGGGGGTAGACGGCCGTGATGAAAAACTGTTTTTT. Its translation: CASPWGVDGRDEKLFF. The chain has TRBV21-1 and TRBJ1-4. TRBV21-1 is shown as a pseudogene. This CDR3 is built from 16 residues.

The chain joins TRBV27 to TRBJ1-3; D is perhaps TRBD1 (5 bases). The CDR3 has 13 residues. Between the trimmed V and J ends, which lost 3 bases and 2 bases, there was a span of 5 bases. In germline, CDR1 is MNHEY, CDR2 SMNVEV (reference sequence). This CDR3 is CASSLGPGNTIYF. CDR3 in DNA: TGTGCCAGCAGTTTGGGGCCTGGAAACACCATATATTTT.

The chain uses TRBV7-3 and TRBJ2-3; D may be TRBD1 (5 bases). The length of the CDR3 is 15 residues. Germline CDR1 reads SGHTA; CDR2 reads FQGTGA. V was pared by 5 bases and J by 0 bases, with 12 bases between. CDR3 in amino acids: CASSLDRFSTDTQYF. CDR3 DNA: TGTGCCAGCAGCCTCGACAGATTTAGCACAGATACGCAGTATTTT.